These 29 T cell receptor beta chains originate from one sample sequenced in a study of PD-L1 blockade in urothelial cancer. TCRdb keeps only in-frame clones here, not all; method: immunoSEQ multiplex PCR. Of about 72,000 clones detected, around 88% appear once; the ten largest clones hold more than 13%. Sample time point: pretreatment peripheral blood. The sample in question was PBMCs, obtained around atezolizumab (anti-PD-L1) treatment. The receptors originated from a man aged 55 to 69 with urothelial cancer.

The chain couples TRBV28 to TRBJ1-5; 10 positions match TRBD1. The V segment lost 6 bases and the J segment 4 bases; nucleotides outside the gene matches: 3. The CDR3 is 14 amino acids. Germline V CDR1 and CDR2: MDHEN, SYDVKM. The CDR3 coding sequence is TGTGCCAGCAGAGTGGGACAGGGGAATCAGCCCCAGCATTTT. It codes for CASRVGQGNQPQHF. Drawing the rest from reference TRBV28 and TRBJ1-5, the complete variable domain is DVKVTQSSRYLVKRTGEKVFLECVQDMDHENMFWYRQDPGLGLRLIYFSYDVKMKEKGDIPEGYSVSREKKERFSLILESASTNQTSMYLCASRVGQGNQPQHFGDGTRLSIL.

This clone was observed a single time. The CDR3 DNA follows: TGTGCCAGCAGCTGGACTCGGACTAATGAAAAACTGTTTTTT. This gives the protein CASSWTRTNEKLFF. The chain carries TRBV7-2 and TRBJ1-4; no clear D. V was clipped by 4 bases and J by 2 bases, with 8 bases between them. CDR3 size: 14 residues. CDR1 and CDR2 (germline): SGHTA, FQGNSA. The complete variable domain, with remaining parts taken from reference TRBV7-2 and TRBJ1-4, reads GAGVSQSPSNKVTEKGKDVELRCDPISGHTALYWYRQSLGQGLEFLIYFQGNSAPDKSGLPSDRFSAERTGGSVSTLTIQRTQQEDSAVYLCASSWTRTNEKLFFGSGTQLSVL.

The chain links TRBV4-3 to TRBJ2-3; 7 bases map to TRBD2. This CDR3 region has 16 residues. Germline V gives CDR1 LGHNA, CDR2 YSLEER. The V gene end was trimmed by 0 bases and the J gene end by 1 base; junction bases not matched to a gene: 4. In DNA, the CDR3 is TGCGCCAGCAGCCAAGATGCGGCGGGGGGCACAGATACGCAGTATTTT. It codes for CASSQDAAGGTDTQYF.

The rearrangement links TRBV7-8 to TRBJ1-1; no clear D gene. Germline assignment: CDR1 SGHVS and CDR2 FQNEAQ. This CDR3 spans 13 amino acids. V lost 5 bases and J 0 bases, leaving 7 bases between the germline ends. The chain's CDR3 is CASSPTMNTEAFF. The CDR3 DNA reads as TGTGCCAGCAGCCCGACAATGAACACTGAAGCTTTCTTT.

V is TRBV6-1 and J is TRBJ1-1, with 8 bases identical to TRBD1. Germline V lookup: CDR1 MNHNS, CDR2 SASEGT. After removal of 2 bases from V and 5 bases from J, the junction contained 4 bases not matched to a gene. CDR3 length: 14 residues. This CDR3 reads CASSENRGKTEAFF. CDR3 sequence (DNA): TGTGCCAGCAGTGAAAACAGGGGGAAAACTGAAGCTTTCTTT.

V and J are TRBV2 and TRBJ1-4; TRBD1 agrees at 11 bases. Trimming removed 6 bases from V and 8 bases from J; junction bases left unmatched: 8. Germline CDR1 is SNHLY and CDR2 is FYNNEI. CDR3 length: 15 residues. The CDR3 loop reads CASRGQGVKSEKLFF. As DNA, the CDR3 is TGTGCCAGCAGGGGACAGGGGGTTAAGTCAGAAAAACTGTTTTTT.

There are a few counts of this clone. The J gene is TRBJ1-5, the V gene TRBV27, with D possibly TRBD1 on 6 matching bases. Germline CDR1 MNHEY, CDR2 SMNVEV (reference sequence). This CDR3 has 13 amino acids. V lost 6 bases to trimming and J lost 3 bases, with 9 bases between them. Here the CDR3 DNA reads TGTGCCAGCAGACGGACAGACAATCAGCCCCAGCATTTT. This translates into CASRRTDNQPQHF.

This clone was counted once. The V gene is TRBV2, the J gene TRBJ1-5, with D possibly being TRBD1 (6 bases). Trimming took 5 bases from V and 0 from J, leaving 11 bases between them. CDR3 length: 15 amino acids. Germline V gene sequence: CDR1 SNHLY, CDR2 FYNNEI. For the CDR3, the DNA is TGTGCCAGCAGTCTACAGGGTCCTAGCAATCAGCCCCAGCATTTT. Translation: CASSLQGPSNQPQHF.

The V call is TRBV29-1, the J call TRBJ2-7; 11 bases fit TRBD2. The CDR3 has 15 amino acids. Trimming took 1 base from V and 7 from J; bases not matched to a gene: 9. CDR1 SQVTM and CDR2 ANQGSEA come from the germline V gene. The CDR3 here is CSVEGLAGGPREQYF. CDR3 DNA: TGCAGCGTTGAAGGCCTAGCGGGGGGCCCGAGGGAGCAGTACTTC.

The chain is built from TRBV7-6 and TRBJ1-1; D is possibly TRBD1 (6 bases). Trimming removed 1 base at V and 2 bases at J, with 11 bases between. This CDR3 region has 15 residues. CDR1 and CDR2 (germline): SGHVS, FNYEAQ. The CDR3 region is CASSLVRGFNTEAFF. For the CDR3, the DNA is TGTGCCAGCAGCTTAGTCAGGGGCTTTAACACTGAAGCTTTCTTT.

CDR3 nucleotides: TGTGCCAGCAGCGAACAGGGCGGTACGAACACTGAAGCTTTCTTT. Its translation: CASSEQGGTNTEAFF. V gene TRBV9 combines with J gene TRBJ1-1, with D possibly being TRBD1 (6 bases). V was cut by 3 bases and J by 1 base, with 13 bases left in between. Germline V gene sequence: CDR1 SGDLS, CDR2 YYNGEE. This CDR3 contains 15 residues.

The CDR3 coding sequence is TGTGCCAGCAGCCGGCAGAGAGGGGGGGATTACAATGAGCAGTTCTTC. Its translation is CASSRQRGGDYNEQFF. The genes are TRBV4-2 and TRBJ2-1; D may be TRBD2 (7 bases). Germline values: CDR1 LGHNA, CDR2 YNFKEQ. Trimming left V 4 bases short and J 4 bases short, with 17 bases between. The CDR3 extends over 16 amino acids.

V and J are TRBV5-6 and TRBJ1-1; tentatively, D is TRBD1 (5 bases). With 5 bases removed from V and 2 bases from J, the gap between germline ends came to 10 bases. From germline, CDR1 is SGHDT and CDR2 YYEEEE. The CDR3 is 13 residues long. CDR3 loop: CASRTGYNTEAFF. The CDR3 bases are TGTGCCAGCAGAACAGGCTATAACACTGAAGCTTTCTTT.

The rearrangement links TRBV7-9 to TRBJ2-7; 10 nucleotides line up with TRBD1. With 3 bases clipped from V and 4 bases from J, the junction kept 9 bases outside the gene matches. The germline gives CDR1 SEHNR, CDR2 FQNEAQ (reference sequence). The CDR3 length is 16 residues. CDR3 in amino acids: CASSFFTGQGSYEQYF. Here the CDR3 DNA reads TGTGCCAGCAGCTTCTTTACGGGACAGGGGTCTTACGAGCAGTACTTC.

This rearrangement joins TRBV5-8 to TRBJ1-5; 10 bases map to TRBD1. Germline assignment: CDR1 SGHTS and CDR2 YDEGEE. The CDR3 extends over 15 amino acids. V lost 4 bases and J lost 1; bases outside the gene matches: 2. The CDR3 spells CASSRGQGSNQPQHF. The CDR3 DNA reads as TGTGCCAGCAGCCGGGGACAGGGGAGCAATCAGCCCCAGCATTTT. Full variable domain (outside the CDR3, taken from reference TRBV5-8 and TRBJ1-5): EAGVTQSPTHLIKTRGQQATLRCSPISGHTSVYWYQQALGLGLQFLLWYDEGEERNRGNFPPRFSGRQFPNYSSELNVNALELEDSALYLCASSRGQGSNQPQHFGDGTRLSIL.

Written as DNA, the CDR3 is TGTGCCAGCAACGACCAGGGGTGGGAGACCCAGTACTTC. Residues: CASNDQGWETQYF. The genes are TRBV7-2 and TRBJ2-5; D is perhaps TRBD1 (6 bases). The CDR3 length is 13 residues. Germline assignment: CDR1 SGHTA and CDR2 FQGNSA. V lost 7 bases, J lost 5 bases, and 14 bases lay in between. Combining the CDR3 with reference TRBV7-2 and TRBJ2-5 gives the whole variable domain GAGVSQSPSNKVTEKGKDVELRCDPISGHTALYWYRQSLGQGLEFLIYFQGNSAPDKSGLPSDRFSAERTGGSVSTLTIQRTQQEDSAVYLCASNDQGWETQYFGPGTRLLVL.

This clone was picked up a small number of times. V is TRBV19 and J is TRBJ1-2, with TRBD1 identical over 7 bases. The CDR3 has 14 residues. Germline V gene lookup returns CDR1 LNHDA and CDR2 SQIVND (reference sequence). Losses at the gene ends were 7 bases for V and 2 bases for J; bases not matched to a gene: 7. The CDR3 loop is CASTLTGENYGYTF. DNA of the CDR3: TGTGCCAGTACCCTCACAGGGGAGAACTATGGCTACACCTTC.

A word on this clone: A read error may produce the germline difference seen at one junction end. The V and J genes are TRBV30 and TRBJ1-1, with 8 positions matching TRBD1. The CDR3 has 12 residues. The V gene's germline CDR1 is GTSNPN and CDR2 SVGIG (reference sequence). The CDR3 spells CAWSGQGARRGF. The DNA of the CDR3 is TGTGCCTGGAGTGGGCAGGGGGCGAGGCGTGGATTT.

This sequence joins TRBV29-1 and TRBJ2-3, with 8 positions matching TRBD2. J gave up 4 bases and V 3 bases, and 12 bases lay outside the gene matches. The CDR3 is made up of 16 amino acids. Germline-derived CDR1 and CDR2 are SQVTM and ANQGSEA. CDR3 coding DNA: TGCAGCGTTGACGGGGGGGGGAGCGCCGGCGCAGATACGCAGTATTTT. Its protein product is CSVDGGGSAGADTQYF.

This sequence joins TRBV4-1 and TRBJ2-3; a possible D gene is TRBD2 (5 bases). V lost 0 bases to trimming and J lost 4 bases, with 14 bases between them. The germline CDR1 and CDR2 sequences are MGHRA and YSYEKL. The CDR3 contains 16 residues. This CDR3 reads CASSQERRGFADTQYF. CDR3 nucleotides: TGCGCCAGCAGCCAAGAGCGACGGGGATTTGCAGATACGCAGTATTTT.

CDR3 sequence: CASIANRATTEAFF. The CDR3 DNA sequence: TGTGCCAGCATTGCCAACAGGGCAACCACTGAAGCTTTCTTT. The rearrangement uses TRBV6-6 and TRBJ1-1, with TRBD1 as a possible D gene (6 bases). V shed 7 bases and J shed 4 bases, with 16 bases lying between them. The CDR3 is 14 residues long. In germline, CDR1 is MNHNY, CDR2 SVGAGI (reference sequence).

The gene calls are TRBV5-1 and TRBJ2-3; 8 bases agree with TRBD1. Germline V gene sequence: CDR1 SGHRS, CDR2 YFSETQ. CDR3 length: 15 residues. The junction had 8 bases not matched to a gene; V was cut back by 6 bases and J by 2 bases. The DNA of the CDR3 is TGCGCCAGCACGAGCAGGGACAGGTCCACAGATACGCAGTATTTT. This translates into CASTSRDRSTDTQYF.

V and J are TRBV6-1 and TRBJ1-1; TRBD1 agrees at 7 bases. Looked up from germline, CDR1 is MNHNS and CDR2 is SASEGT. The CDR3 is made up of 13 amino acids. The trim removed 8 bases at V and 5 bases at J, leaving 8 bases unmatched. CDR3 in DNA: TGTGCCAGCCTCAAGGGGGCGGGAACTGAAGCTTTCTTT. Its translation: CASLKGAGTEAFF.

This chain uses TRBV6-4 with TRBJ2-3; 15 nucleotides agree with TRBD2. The CDR3 length is 16 residues. V trimming: 5 bases; J trimming: 4 bases; junction bases outside the gene matches: 4. CDR1 MRHNA and CDR2 SNTAGT come from the germline V gene. The CDR3 region is CASSWTSGGAADTQYF. CDR3 in DNA: TGTGCCAGCAGTTGGACTAGCGGGGGGGCCGCAGATACGCAGTATTTT.

This chain joins TRBV9 and TRBJ1-2; 8 bases map to TRBD1. With V trimmed by 1 base and J by 8 bases, 4 bases remained unmatched. Germline CDR1 and CDR2: SGDLS and YYNGEE. The CDR3 contains 13 residues. The CDR3 DNA reads as TGTGCCAGCAGCGTAAGGACAGGGAACGGCTACACCTTC. Its protein is CASSVRTGNGYTF.

V is TRBV7-8 and J is TRBJ2-1; a weak D match, TRBD2 (5 bases). There are 18 residues in the CDR3. Trimming pared 6 bases from V and 4 bases from J, leaving 25 bases between. Germline CDR1 and CDR2: SGHVS and FQNEAQ. The CDR3 loop reads CASRRRASRSDVYNEQFF. CDR3 DNA: TGTGCCAGCAGGCGGCGGGCTAGCCGTAGCGATGTATACAATGAGCAGTTCTTC.

This clone has more than one count but fewer than ten. The chain couples TRBV7-9 to TRBJ2-2; TRBD1 is a possible D gene (7 bases). V gave up 7 bases and J gave up 0 bases, with 18 bases separating them. Germline V gene sequence: CDR1 SEHNR, CDR2 FQNEAQ (reference sequence). The CDR3 extends over 17 amino acids. CDR3 sequence: CASTPPGGGANTGELFF. The CDR3, as DNA: TGTGCCAGCACCCCGCCCGGAGGGGGCGCGAACACCGGGGAGCTGTTTTTT.

This clone was detected only a few times. The chain joins TRBV7-9 to TRBJ2-7, with 9 bases matching TRBD2. The CDR3 totals 16 residues. V shed 4 bases, J shed 0 bases, and the junction held 7 bases outside the gene matches. From germline, CDR1 is SEHNR and CDR2 FQNEAQ (reference sequence). The CDR3 here is CASSSPAGGISYEQYF. In nucleotides, the CDR3 is TGTGCCAGCAGCTCTCCAGCGGGGGGAATCTCCTACGAGCAGTACTTC.

The chain employs TRBV6-5 and TRBJ1-6; D is uncertain. The CDR3 covers 12 residues. Germline V gives CDR1 MNHEY, CDR2 SVGAGI. The ends were cut back, 6 bases at V and 5 bases at J, with 5 bases in the middle. Written as DNA, the CDR3 is TGTGCCAGCAGAACTAATAATTCACCCCTCCACTTT. This sequence encodes CASRTNNSPLHF.